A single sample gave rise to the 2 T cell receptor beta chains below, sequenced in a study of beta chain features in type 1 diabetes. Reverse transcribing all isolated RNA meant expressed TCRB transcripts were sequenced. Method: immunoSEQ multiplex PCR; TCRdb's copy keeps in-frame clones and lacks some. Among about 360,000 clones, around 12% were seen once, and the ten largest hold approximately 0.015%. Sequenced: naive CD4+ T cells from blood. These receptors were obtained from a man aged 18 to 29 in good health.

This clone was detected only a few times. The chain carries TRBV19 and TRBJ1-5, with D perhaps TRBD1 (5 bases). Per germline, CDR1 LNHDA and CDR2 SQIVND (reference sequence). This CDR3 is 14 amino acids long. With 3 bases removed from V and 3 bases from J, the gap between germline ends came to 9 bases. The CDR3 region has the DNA TGTGCCAGTAGTATTTTAGGGGTCAATCAGCCCCAGCATTTT. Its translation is CASSILGVNQPQHF.

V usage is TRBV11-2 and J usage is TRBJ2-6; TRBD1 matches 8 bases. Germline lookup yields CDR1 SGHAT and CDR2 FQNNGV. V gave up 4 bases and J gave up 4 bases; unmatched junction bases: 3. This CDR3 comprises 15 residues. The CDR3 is CASSSRGPGANVLTF. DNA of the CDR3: TGTGCCAGCAGCTCCAGGGGGCCGGGGGCCAACGTCCTGACTTTC.